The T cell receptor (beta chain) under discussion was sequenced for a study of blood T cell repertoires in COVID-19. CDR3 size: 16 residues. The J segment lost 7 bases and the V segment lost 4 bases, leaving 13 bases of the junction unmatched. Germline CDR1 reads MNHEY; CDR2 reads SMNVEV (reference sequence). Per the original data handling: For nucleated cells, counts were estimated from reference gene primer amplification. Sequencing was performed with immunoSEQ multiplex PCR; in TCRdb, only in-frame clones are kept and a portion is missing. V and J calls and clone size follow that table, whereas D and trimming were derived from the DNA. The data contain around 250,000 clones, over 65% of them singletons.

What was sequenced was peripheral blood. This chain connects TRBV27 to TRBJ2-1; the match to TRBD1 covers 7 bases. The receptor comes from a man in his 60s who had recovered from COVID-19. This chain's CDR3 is CASSSTTGFGVNEQFF. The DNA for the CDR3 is TGTGCCAGCAGTTCCACGACAGGGTTCGGCGTAAATGAGCAGTTCTTC.